Here is one T cell receptor beta chain with its context. CTLA-4 blockade using ipilimumab, together with focal radiation, was received by patients with chemo-refractory metastatic non-small-cell lung cancer. The record originates from a study of radiotherapy plus CTLA-4 blockade in lung cancer. Study-wide background: Disease control reached 31%, with objective responses in roughly 17%.

Measured with immunoSEQ multiplex PCR; TCRdb has only the in-frame clones, and not every one. The table includes approximately 72,000 clones, roughly 80% detected once. This sample comprised peripheral blood, obtained from a patient treated with radiotherapy plus ipilimumab. The sequence came from a human donor with non-small cell lung cancer who had a complete response to radiotherapy plus ipilimumab.

CDR3 loop: CASTMGLNYEQYV. The CDR3 DNA follows: TGTGCCAGCACCATGGGACTGAACTACGAGCAGTACGTC. This rearrangement joins TRBV11-2 to TRBJ2-7; weak D call: TRBD2 (6 bases). This CDR3 comprises 13 residues. V was clipped by 7 bases and J by 3 bases, with 13 bases between them. Germline assignment: CDR1 SGHAT and CDR2 FQNNGV.